The 22 T cell receptor beta chains in this list originate from one sample, sequenced in a study of T cell responses to AZD1222 COVID-19 vaccine. Profiled with immunoSEQ multiplex PCR; TCRdb holds only in-frame clones, not every one. The profile shows fewer than 95,000 clones, 89% of them singletons. The sample was peripheral blood, taken 28 days after the second AZD1222 dose. Receptors originate from an adult who received the AZD1222 COVID-19 vaccine.

V and J are TRBV27 and TRBJ1-1; the match to TRBD1 covers 9 bases. There are 16 residues in the CDR3. Germline CDR1 and CDR2: MNHEY and SMNVEV (reference sequence). The trim removed 5 bases at V and 0 bases at J, leaving 7 bases unmatched. The CDR3 nucleotides are TGTGCCAGCAGTCTGCGGACAGGGGCCGTGAACACTGAAGCTTTCTTT. This encodes CASSLRTGAVNTEAFF.

The table lists this clone with a few counts. This chain connects TRBV7-6 to TRBJ1-2; no reliable D call. Trimming stripped 6 bases from V and 0 bases from J, with 17 bases between. This CDR3 has 16 residues. CDR1 and CDR2 (germline): SGHVS, FNYEAQ. CDR3 DNA: TGTGCCAGCAGTTTTAGGAGTGGTGTAGCTAACTATGGCTACACCTTC. Protein sequence: CASSFRSGVANYGYTF.

The chain uses TRBV3-1 (or the pseudogene TRBV3-2) and TRBJ2-2; TRBD2 is a possible D gene (6 bases). Per germline, CDR1 LGHDT and CDR2 YNNKEL (reference sequence). V lost 4 bases and J 5 bases, leaving 11 bases between the germline ends. The CDR3 consists of 14 residues. CDR3 nucleotides: TGTGCCAGCAGCCCCGGGGGTTGGACCGGGGAGCTGTTTTTT. Translating it yields CASSPGGWTGELFF.

This chain joins TRBV14 and TRBJ1-1; 8 nucleotides line up with TRBD1. Germline CDR1 is SGHDN and CDR2 is FVKESK. The CDR3 has 13 residues. Germline trimming cut 4 bases from V and 3 bases from J; bases unmatched to any gene: 1. The CDR3 coding sequence is TGTGCCAGCAGCCGACAGGGGTACACTGAAGCTTTCTTT. Translation: CASSRQGYTEAFF.

The chain has TRBV7-9 and TRBJ1-5; unclear D gene. The CDR3 contains 13 residues. V was pared by 5 bases and J by 2 bases, with 7 bases between. CDR1 is SEHNR, CDR2 FQNEAQ, per germline (reference sequence). In nucleotides, the CDR3 is TGTGCCAGCAGCCAGTGGGGCAATCAGCCCCAGCATTTT. Translated: CASSQWGNQPQHF. Full variable domain (rest looked up from reference TRBV7-9 and TRBJ1-5): DTGVSQNPRHKITKRGQNVTFRCDPISEHNRLYWYRQTLGQGPEFLTYFQNEAQLEKSRLLSDRFSAERPKGSFSTLEIQRTEQGDSAMYLCASSQWGNQPQHFGDGTRLSIL.

The gene calls are TRBV6-6 and TRBJ1-2; D unresolved. Germline CDR1 reads MNHNY; CDR2 reads SVGAGI (reference sequence). The CDR3 contains 14 residues. Trimming cost V 5 bases and J 5 bases, with 15 bases left between them. The CDR3 loop is CASSRSRELYGYTF. As DNA, the CDR3 is TGTGCCAGCAGTCGATCCCGGGAGCTTTATGGCTACACCTTC.

The chain joins TRBV10-3 to TRBJ1-2; D unresolved. The germline V gene has CDR1 ENHRY and CDR2 SYGVKD. The V and J ends lost 1 base and 0 bases respectively, with 9 bases between them. CDR3 length: 15 residues. CDR3 loop: CAISEWQQTNYGYTF. CDR3 sequence (DNA): TGTGCCATCAGTGAGTGGCAGCAAACTAACTATGGCTACACCTTC.

The chain joins TRBV3-1 (or the pseudogene TRBV3-2) to TRBJ1-2; D is ambiguous. The V end was cut by 4 bases, the J end by 1 base, with 7 bases between. The germline V gene encodes CDR1 LGHDT and CDR2 YNNKEL (reference sequence). The CDR3 has 13 residues. CDR3 sequence (DNA): TGTGCCAGCAGCCCTGGCCTTAACTATGGCTACACCTTC. This sequence encodes CASSPGLNYGYTF.

V usage is TRBV10-3 and J usage is TRBJ1-6; D not resolved. V lost 9 bases to trimming and J lost 9 bases, with 15 bases between them. Germline CDR1 reads ENHRY; CDR2 reads SYGVKD. This CDR3 contains 13 residues. This CDR3 reads CAMAPGVISPLHF. The DNA of the CDR3 is TGTGCCATGGCGCCTGGGGTAATTTCACCCCTCCACTTT.

The rearrangement uses TRBV5-6 and TRBJ1-4; D perhaps matches TRBD1 (6 bases). CDR3 length: 14 amino acids. Germline CDR1 is SGHDT and CDR2 is YYEEEE. Trimming stripped 0 bases from V and 8 bases from J, with 11 bases between. The CDR3 DNA sequence: TGTGCCAGCAGCTTGGACAGGGTAGAGGAAAAACTGTTTTTT. Translated: CASSLDRVEEKLFF.

The chain joins TRBV19 to TRBJ2-3; D is possibly TRBD2 (6 bases). CDR3 length equals 17 residues. Germline-derived CDR1 and CDR2 are LNHDA and SQIVND (reference sequence). Between the trimmed V and J ends, which lost 1 base and 6 bases, there was a span of 20 bases. The CDR3 sequence: CASSIGGGVSGLDTQYF. CDR3 in DNA: TGTGCCAGTAGTATAGGGGGCGGGGTCTCTGGACTGGATACGCAGTATTTT.

In this sample, this clone turned up once. J is TRBJ1-6 and V is TRBV9, with 7 positions matching TRBD1. The V and J ends lost 6 bases and 5 bases, in that order; junction bases with no gene match: 8. The length of the CDR3 is 15 residues. Germline V lookup: CDR1 SGDLS, CDR2 YYNGEE. CDR3 in amino acids: CASTATGTDNSPLHF. In nucleotides, the CDR3 is TGTGCCAGCACTGCCACCGGGACAGATAATTCACCCCTCCACTTT.

DNA of the CDR3: TGTGCCAGCAGTTCTCTGACAGGGAACGACGAGCAGTACTTC. Amino acids: CASSSLTGNDEQYF. The chain recombines TRBV6-5 with TRBJ2-7, with 7 bases identical to TRBD1. CDR1 is MNHEY, CDR2 SVGAGI, per germline. Trimming at V came to 4 bases and at J to 5 bases, leaving 8 bases not matched to a gene. There are 14 residues in the CDR3.

Turning to this clone: The same CDR3 is also encoded by other DNA sequences in this sample. The CDR3: CASSQGSNQPQHF. CDR3 DNA: TGTGCCAGCAGCCAAGGTAGCAATCAGCCCCAGCATTTT. The rearrangement uses TRBV3-1 (or the pseudogene TRBV3-2) and TRBJ1-5; D is ambiguous. There are 13 residues in the CDR3. Deletions cut 1 base from V and 0 bases from J, with 1 base between. Per germline, CDR1 LGHDT and CDR2 YNNKEL (reference sequence).

The V call is TRBV7-8, the J call TRBJ1-4; no clear D gene. CDR3 length equals 13 residues. V was cut by 1 base and J by 10 bases, with 10 bases left in between. In germline, CDR1 is SGHVS, CDR2 FQNEAQ. The CDR3 sequence is CASSLGGNGKLFF. The CDR3 DNA is TGTGCCAGCAGCTTAGGTGGGAACGGAAAACTGTTTTTT.

This clone has only one observation. This chain connects TRBV6-5 to TRBJ1-4, with D maybe TRBD1 (5 bases). This CDR3 spans 14 amino acids. Germline CDR1 and CDR2: MNHEY and SVGAGI. Trimming took 6 bases from V and 2 from J, leaving 10 bases between them. CDR3 nucleotide sequence: TGTGCCAGCAGCCCGGGACGGACTAATGAAAAACTGTTTTTT. Translated: CASSPGRTNEKLFF.

The chain carries TRBV6-6 and TRBJ1-2, with no clear D. V was pared by 6 bases and J by 5 bases, with 16 bases between. Per germline, CDR1 MNHNY and CDR2 SVGAGI (reference sequence). This CDR3 region has 14 residues. The CDR3 DNA sequence: TGTGCCAGCAGCTCAGGCGGTGCAGAGTATGGCTACACCTTC. Its translation: CASSSGGAEYGYTF.

The rearrangement uses TRBV3-1 (or the pseudogene TRBV3-2) and TRBJ1-1; D uncertain. V was cut by 0 bases and J by 6 bases, with 11 bases left in between. CDR3 length: 14 amino acids. Looked up from germline, CDR1 is LGHDT and CDR2 is YNNKEL (reference sequence). CDR3 DNA sequence: TGTGCCAGCAGCCAAGATGCCGGGGTTGCTGAAGCTTTCTTT. Residues: CASSQDAGVAEAFF.

The rearrangement joins TRBV19 to TRBJ2-2; the match to TRBD1 covers 8 bases. The V gene's germline CDR1 is LNHDA and CDR2 SQIVND (reference sequence). The J segment lost 7 bases and the V segment lost 7 bases, leaving 11 bases of the junction unmatched. This CDR3 is 15 amino acids long. CDR3 DNA: TGTGCCAGTACCCTGACAGGGGTTGTCATCGGGGAGCTGTTTTTT. Its protein is CASTLTGVVIGELFF.

CDR3 loop: CASSQWTAKGGELFF. For the CDR3, the DNA is TGTGCCAGCAGCCAATGGACAGCGAAGGGCGGGGAGCTGTTTTTT. The chain has TRBV5-5 and TRBJ2-2; tentatively, D is TRBD1 (6 bases). V was shortened by 4 bases and J by 7 bases, with 17 bases between the two germline ends. The CDR3 totals 15 residues. The V gene's germline CDR1 is SGHKS and CDR2 YYEKEE (reference sequence).

The table lists this clone with a count of one. In DNA form, the CDR3 reads TGTGCCAGCAGTAGTCAACAGGGGGCCTACACCGGGGAGCTGTTTTTT. Translation gives CASSSQQGAYTGELFF. The genes are TRBV28 and TRBJ2-2; 9 nucleotides align to TRBD1. CDR3 length: 16 residues. The germline V gene encodes CDR1 MDHEN and CDR2 SYDVKM. Trimming took 5 bases from V and 3 from J; bases not matched to a gene: 7. Full variable domain (missing parts from reference TRBV28 and TRBJ2-2): DVKVTQSSRYLVKRTGEKVFLECVQDMDHENMFWYRQDPGLGLRLIYFSYDVKMKEKGDIPEGYSVSREKKERFSLILESASTNQTSMYLCASSSQQGAYTGELFFGEGSRLTVL.

This clone was seen a single time. The chain carries TRBV27 and TRBJ1-6, with 7 bases matching TRBD1. The CDR3 has 15 amino acids. CDR1 and CDR2 from the germline V gene are MNHEY and SMNVEV (reference sequence). Trimming cost V 6 bases and J 14 bases; bases outside gene matches: 16. DNA for the CDR3: TGTGCCAGCAGCTATAGTTGGGACAGTAGGGGGGCCCTCCACTTT. It codes for CASSYSWDSRGALHF.